This T cell receptor (beta chain) came from a study of blood T cell repertoires in COVID-19. Study as a whole: Material from acute and convalescent COVID-19 was sourced from the United States, Italy and Spain. PBMCs, B-cell-depleted T cells, or T cells were the source of the cDNA or gDNA that made up the material.

The CDR3 has 14 residues. Per germline, CDR1 MNHEY and CDR2 SMNVEV (reference sequence). Trimming cost V 5 bases and J 3 bases, with 13 bases left between them. Seattle researchers signed up patients amid active infection and tracked them longitudinally. Authors' processing steps: Nucleated cell counts were estimated from reference gene primer amplification. The data were produced by immunoSEQ multiplex PCR, yet TCRdb's version contains in-frame clones alone and is incomplete. V and J calls and clone size follow that table, whereas D and trimming were derived from the DNA. This table holds under 85,000 clones, 83% found once.

The sample taken for sequencing was peripheral blood. This rearrangement joins TRBV27 to TRBJ1-1; D may be TRBD1 (6 bases). This sequence originates from a man aged 30 to 39 with COVID-19, enrolled during active disease. CDR3 protein: CASSSRGLYTEAFF. The CDR3 DNA follows: TGTGCCAGCAGTAGCAGGGGTCTGTACACTGAAGCTTTCTTT.